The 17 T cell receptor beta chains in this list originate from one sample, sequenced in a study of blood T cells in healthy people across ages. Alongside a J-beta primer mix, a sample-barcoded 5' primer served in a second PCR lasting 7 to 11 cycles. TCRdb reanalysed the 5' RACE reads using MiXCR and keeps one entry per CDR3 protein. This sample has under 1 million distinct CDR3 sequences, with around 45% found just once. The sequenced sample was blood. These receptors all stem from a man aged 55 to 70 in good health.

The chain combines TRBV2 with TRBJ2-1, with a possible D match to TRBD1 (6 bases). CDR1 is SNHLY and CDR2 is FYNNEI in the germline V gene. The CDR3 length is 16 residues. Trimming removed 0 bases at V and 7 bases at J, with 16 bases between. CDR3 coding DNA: TGTGCCAGCAGTGAAGCGCTTGGACAGAAATGGAATGAGCAGTTCTTC. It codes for CASSEALGQKWNEQFF.

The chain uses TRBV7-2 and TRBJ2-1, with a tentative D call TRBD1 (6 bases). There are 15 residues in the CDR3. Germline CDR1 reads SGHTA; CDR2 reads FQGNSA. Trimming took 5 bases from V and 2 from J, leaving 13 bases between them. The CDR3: CASSPARDTYNEQFF. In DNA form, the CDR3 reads TGTGCCAGCAGCCCCGCCCGGGACACCTACAATGAGCAGTTCTTC.

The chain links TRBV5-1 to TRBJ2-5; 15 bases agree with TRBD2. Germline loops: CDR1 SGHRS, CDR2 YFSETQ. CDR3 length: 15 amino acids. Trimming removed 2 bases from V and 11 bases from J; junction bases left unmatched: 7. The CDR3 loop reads CASSFEGLAGGEQYF. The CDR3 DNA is TGCGCCAGCAGCTTCGAGGGACTAGCGGGGGGAGAGCAGTACTTC.

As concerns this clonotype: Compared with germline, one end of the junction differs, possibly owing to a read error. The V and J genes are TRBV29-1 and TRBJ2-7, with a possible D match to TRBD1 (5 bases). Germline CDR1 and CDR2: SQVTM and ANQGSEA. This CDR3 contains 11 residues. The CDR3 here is CSGEGAIGQYF. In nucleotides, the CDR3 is TGCAGCGGTGAAGGGGCTATTGGGCAGTACTTC.

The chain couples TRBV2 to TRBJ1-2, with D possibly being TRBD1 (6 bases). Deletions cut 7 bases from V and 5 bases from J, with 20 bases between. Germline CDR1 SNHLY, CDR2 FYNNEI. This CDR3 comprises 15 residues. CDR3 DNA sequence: TGTGCCAGCACCATCGGGACCATCAGGGGTTATGGCTACACCTTC. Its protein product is CASTIGTIRGYGYTF.

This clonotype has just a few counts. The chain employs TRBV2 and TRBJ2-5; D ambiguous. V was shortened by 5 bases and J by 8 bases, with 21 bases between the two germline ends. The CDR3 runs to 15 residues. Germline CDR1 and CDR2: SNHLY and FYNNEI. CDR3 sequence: CASSPEAGLGSTQYF. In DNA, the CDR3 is TGTGCCAGCAGTCCAGAGGCCGGCCTTGGGTCAACCCAGTACTTC.

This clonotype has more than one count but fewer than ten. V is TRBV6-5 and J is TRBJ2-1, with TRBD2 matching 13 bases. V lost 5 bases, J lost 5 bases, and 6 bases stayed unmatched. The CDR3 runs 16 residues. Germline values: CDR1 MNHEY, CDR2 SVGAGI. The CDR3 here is CASSQGLAGSDNEQFF. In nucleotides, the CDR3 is TGTGCCAGCAGTCAGGGACTAGCGGGGTCTGACAATGAGCAGTTCTTC.

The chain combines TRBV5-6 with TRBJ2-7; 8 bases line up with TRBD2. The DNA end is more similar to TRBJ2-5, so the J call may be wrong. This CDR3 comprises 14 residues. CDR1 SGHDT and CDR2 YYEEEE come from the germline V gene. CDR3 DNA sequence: TGTGCCTCCAAAAAGCGGGGGTGGACGGAGACCCAGTACTTC. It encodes CASKKRGWTETQYF.

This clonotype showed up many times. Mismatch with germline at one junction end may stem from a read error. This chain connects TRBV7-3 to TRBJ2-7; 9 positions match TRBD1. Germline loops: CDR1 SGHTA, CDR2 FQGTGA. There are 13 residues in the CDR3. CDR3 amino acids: CASSPGQGYEQYF. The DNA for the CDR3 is TGCGCCAGCAGCCCGGGACAGGGCTACGAGCAGTACTTC.

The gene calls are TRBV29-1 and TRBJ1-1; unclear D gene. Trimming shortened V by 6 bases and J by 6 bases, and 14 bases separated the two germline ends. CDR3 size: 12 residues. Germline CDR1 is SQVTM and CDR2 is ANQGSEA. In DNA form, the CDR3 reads TGCAGCGTAGCCGCCGGGAAGGCTGAAGCTTTCTTT. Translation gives CSVAAGKAEAFF. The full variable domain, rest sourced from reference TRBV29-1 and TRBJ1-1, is SAVISQKPSRDICQRGTSLTIQCQVDSQVTMMFWYRQQPGQSLTLIATANQGSEATYESGFVIDKFPISRPNLTFSTLTVSNMSPEDSSIYLCSVAAGKAEAFFGQGTRLTVV.

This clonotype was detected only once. Here the CDR3 reads CASTRDFLNTEAFF. In DNA, the CDR3 is TGTGCCTCAACTAGGGATTTTTTGAACACTGAAGCTTTCTTT. The chain recombines TRBV30 with TRBJ1-1, with D uncertain. The CDR3 has 14 amino acids. Germline V CDR1 and CDR2: GTSNPN, SVGIG (reference sequence). The germline V and J ends were trimmed by 7 bases and 0 bases, with 15 bases remaining between them.

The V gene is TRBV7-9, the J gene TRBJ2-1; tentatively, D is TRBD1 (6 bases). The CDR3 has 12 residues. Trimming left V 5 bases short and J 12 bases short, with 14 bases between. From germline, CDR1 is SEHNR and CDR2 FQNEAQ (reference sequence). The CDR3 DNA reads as TGTGCCAGCAGCGCGACAGGCGATCGGCAGTTCTTC. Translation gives CASSATGDRQFF.

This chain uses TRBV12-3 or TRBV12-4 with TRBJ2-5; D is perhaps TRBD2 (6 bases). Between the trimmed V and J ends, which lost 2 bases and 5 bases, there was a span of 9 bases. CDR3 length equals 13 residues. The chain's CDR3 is CASSLRGWETQYF. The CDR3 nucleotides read TGTGCCAGCAGTTTACGGGGGTGGGAGACCCAGTACTTC.

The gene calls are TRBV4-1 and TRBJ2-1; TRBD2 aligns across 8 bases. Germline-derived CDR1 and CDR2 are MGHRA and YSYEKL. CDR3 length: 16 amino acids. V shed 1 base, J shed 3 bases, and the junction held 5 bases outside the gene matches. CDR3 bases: TGCGCCAGCAGCCAAGCCGCGGGGGGTCTCTACAATGAGCAGTTCTTC. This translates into CASSQAAGGLYNEQFF.

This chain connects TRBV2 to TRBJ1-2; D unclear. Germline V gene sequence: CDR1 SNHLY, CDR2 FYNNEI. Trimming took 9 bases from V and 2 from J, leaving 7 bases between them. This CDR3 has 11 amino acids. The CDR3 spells CASGENYGYTF. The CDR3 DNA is TGTGCCAGTGGTGAAAACTATGGCTACACCTTC.

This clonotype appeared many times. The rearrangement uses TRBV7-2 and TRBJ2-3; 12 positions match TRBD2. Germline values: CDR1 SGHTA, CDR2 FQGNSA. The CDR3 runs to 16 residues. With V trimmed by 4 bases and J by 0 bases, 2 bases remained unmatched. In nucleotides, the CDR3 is TGTGCCAGCAGCTCCGGACTAGCGGGGAGCACAGATACGCAGTATTTT. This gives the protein CASSSGLAGSTDTQYF.

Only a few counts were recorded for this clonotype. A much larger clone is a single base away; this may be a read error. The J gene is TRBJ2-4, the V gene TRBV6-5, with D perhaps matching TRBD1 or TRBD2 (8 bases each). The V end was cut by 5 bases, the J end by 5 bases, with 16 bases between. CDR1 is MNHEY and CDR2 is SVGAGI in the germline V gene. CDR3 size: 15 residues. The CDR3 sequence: CASSVAGQAQNIQYF. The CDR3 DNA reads TGTGCCAGCAGTGTAGCGGGACAGGCGCAAAACATTCAGTACTTC.